This T cell receptor (beta chain) was identified during a study of CDR3 diversity in severe acne. TCRdb reanalysed the PCR reads using MiXCR and keeps one entry per CDR3 protein. The sample records 79,000 or so distinct CDR3 sequences, less than 65% being singletons. This CDR3 is built from 13 residues. CDR1 and CDR2 from the germline V gene are ENHRY and SYGVKD. V trimming: 4 bases; J trimming: 7 bases; junction bases outside the gene matches: 5. The TCR sequence derives from a male donor with severe acne vulgaris. The rearrangement uses TRBV10-3 and TRBJ1-2, with 8 bases that match TRBD1. The sequenced sample was blood. The CDR3 loop is CAISVQGASGYTF. CDR3 DNA sequence: TGTGCCATCAGTGTTCAGGGGGCAAGTGGCTACACCTTC.